These 4 T cell receptor beta chains originate from one sample sequenced in a study of blood T cell repertoires in COVID-19. Method: immunoSEQ multiplex PCR; TCRdb's copy keeps in-frame clones and lacks some. The sample yields approximately 260,000 clones, around 88% seen once. Sequenced material: PBMCs or T cells enriched from blood (not recorded which). The receptors originated from a middle-aged woman with acute COVID-19.

The chain employs TRBV18 and TRBJ2-7; TRBD2 matches 13 bases. The CDR3 spans 18 residues. Germline V lookup: CDR1 KGHSH, CDR2 LQKENI. V dropped 3 bases and J dropped 4; count of bases not matched to a gene: 12. CDR3 in amino acids: CASSPSTAGTSGTYEQYF. The CDR3 DNA reads TGTGCCAGCTCACCTTCAACTGCCGGGACTAGCGGGACGTACGAGCAGTACTTC.

The J gene is TRBJ2-5, the V gene TRBV7-9; 7 bases map to TRBD1. After removal of 11 bases from V and 1 base from J, the junction contained 1 base not matched to a gene. Germline V gene lookup returns CDR1 SEHNR and CDR2 FQNEAQ (reference sequence). The CDR3 has 11 residues. The CDR3 nucleotides read TGTGCCGGACAGGCCCAAGAGACCCAGTACTTC. It encodes CAGQAQETQYF.

This chain links TRBV15 with TRBJ2-7, with TRBD1 as a possible D gene (5 bases). Trimming shortened V by 0 bases and J by 4 bases, and 7 bases separated the two germline ends. The CDR3 runs 13 residues. CDR1 is LNHNV, CDR2 YYDKDF, per germline (reference sequence). CDR3 amino acids: CATSRETEYEQYF. CDR3 nucleotides: TGTGCCACCAGCAGAGAGACAGAGTACGAGCAGTACTTC. Full variable domain (rest looked up from reference TRBV15 and TRBJ2-7): DAMVIQNPRYQVTQFGKPVTLSCSQTLNHNVMYWYQQKSSQAPKLLFHYYDKDFNNEADTPDNFQSRRPNTSFCFLDIRSPGLGDTAMYLCATSRETEYEQYFGPGTRLTVT.

The chain combines TRBV5-4 with TRBJ1-5; 7 positions agree with TRBD1. The CDR3 has 15 residues. J lost 3 bases, V lost 4 bases, and 7 bases had no gene match. In germline, CDR1 is SGHNT, CDR2 YYREEE (reference sequence). CDR3 sequence: CASSPGTAPNQPQHF. CDR3 DNA sequence: TGTGCCAGCAGCCCCGGGACAGCACCCAATCAGCCCCAGCATTTT.